This T cell receptor beta chain was profiled in a study of blood T cell repertoires in COVID-19 (dated by TCRdb to about 2020). A note on the overall study: The collaborator samples originated in the United States, Italy and Spain and spanned the acute and convalescent phases of COVID-19. A de-identified subject ID, COVID-19 status, age in years and sex were almost always included in the sample metadata. Where HLA class I and class II types were available, the types were taken from metadata supplied by the sample provider, not from assay-based typing. The samples were drawn from the first 160 participants of the ongoing ImmuneRACE study and from 1,254 subjects provided by 6 global collaborators. The dataset comprised deeply sampled blood TCRbeta repertoires from subjects exposed to, actively infected with, or recovered from COVID-19. The repertoires were released in a freely available public database intended as a resource for research on the immune response to SARS-CoV-2. The prospective study material was composed of cDNA or gDNA derived from T cells, B-cell-depleted T cells, or PBMCs. Study-wide findings and limitations: Clinical and demographic metadata were provided uncurated, with the amount varying by source and participant.

Comment on this clone: Its antigen specificity is not known. One base away there is no much larger clone; base qualities are not given.

The immunoSEQ Assay, a bias-controlled multiplex PCR, was used to amplify TCRbeta CDR3 regions from genomic DNA. The study's processing was this. Nucleated cell counts per sample were estimated from amplification of reference gene primers within the assay. Sequence reads were collapsed and filtered to measure the absolute abundance of every unique TCRbeta CDR3 rearrangement. Productive Simpson clonality was computed per sample as the square root of Simpson's diversity index over productive rearrangements. Here the immuneACCESS table is served through TCRdb, limited to in-frame sequences with V and J called. Missing clones are a known gap in these copies; in checked studies unresolved V genes cover under half, and the rest lacks a known reason. Clonal size and the V and J genes are those of that table, whereas D and trimming came from the DNA. The sample has 200,000 or so clones on record, around 90% of them singletons. The ten top clones hold approximately 2.6% of the sample.

In Seattle, one collaborating source enrolled patients while the infection was active and tracked those patients longitudinally over the course of disease. Each collaborating institution followed its own protocols to collect whole blood in K2EDTA tubes. Collaborator samples were shipped for TCRbeta analysis as frozen whole blood, isolated PBMCs, or DNA extracted from either sample type. The CDR3, from cysteine to phenylalanine, totals 16 residues. Solely the CDR3 DNA is kept, with 48 bases framed from the first base. Per the germline V gene (reference sequence), MNHEY is the CDR1 and SMNVEV is the CDR2. V ends up 3 bases short and J 7 bases short, with an unmatched junction base count of 10.

The clonotype comes from a man aged 25-40 years with COVID-19, enrolled during active disease. The chain uses TRBV27 and TRBJ1-2, with 11 junctional bases fitting TRBD1. The sequencing sample was made of peripheral blood. The CDR3 protein sequence reads: CASSFSGQGEVGGYTF. The DNA sequence follows: TGTGCCAGCAGTTTTTCGGGACAGGGGGAAGTAGGTGGCTACACCTTC.